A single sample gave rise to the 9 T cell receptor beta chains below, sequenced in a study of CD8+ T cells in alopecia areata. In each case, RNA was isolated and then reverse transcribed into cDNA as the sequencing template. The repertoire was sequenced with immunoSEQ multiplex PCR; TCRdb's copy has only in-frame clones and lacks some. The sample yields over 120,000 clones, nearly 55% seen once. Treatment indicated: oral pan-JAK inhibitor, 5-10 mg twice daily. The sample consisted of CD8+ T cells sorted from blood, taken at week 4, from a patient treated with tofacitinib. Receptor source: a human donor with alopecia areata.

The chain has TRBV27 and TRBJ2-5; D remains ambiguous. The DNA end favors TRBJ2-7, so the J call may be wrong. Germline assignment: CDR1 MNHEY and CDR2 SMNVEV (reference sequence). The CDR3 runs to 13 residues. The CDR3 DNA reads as TGTGCCAGCAGTACCCGGGTCTCCTACGAGCAGTACTTC. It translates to CASSTRVSYEQYF.

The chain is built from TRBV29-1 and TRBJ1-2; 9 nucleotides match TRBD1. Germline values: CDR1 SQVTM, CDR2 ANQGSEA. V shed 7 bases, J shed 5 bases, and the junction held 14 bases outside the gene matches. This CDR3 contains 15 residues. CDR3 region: CSADPWDRVDYGYTF. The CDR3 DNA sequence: TGCAGCGCAGATCCCTGGGACAGGGTTGATTATGGCTACACCTTC.

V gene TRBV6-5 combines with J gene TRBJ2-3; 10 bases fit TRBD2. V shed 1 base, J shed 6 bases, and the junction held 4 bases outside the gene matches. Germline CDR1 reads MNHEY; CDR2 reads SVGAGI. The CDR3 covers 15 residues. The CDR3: CASSYYSGGPDTQYF. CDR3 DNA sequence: TGTGCCAGCAGTTACTATAGCGGGGGGCCCGATACGCAGTATTTT.

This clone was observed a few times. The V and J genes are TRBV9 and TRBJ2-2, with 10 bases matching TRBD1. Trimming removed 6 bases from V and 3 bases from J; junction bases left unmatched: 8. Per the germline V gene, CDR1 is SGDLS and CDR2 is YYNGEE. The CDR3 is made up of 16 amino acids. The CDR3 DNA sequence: TGTGCCAGCACCCTTCCCGGGACAGGGGACACCGGGGAGCTGTTTTTT. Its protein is CASTLPGTGDTGELFF.

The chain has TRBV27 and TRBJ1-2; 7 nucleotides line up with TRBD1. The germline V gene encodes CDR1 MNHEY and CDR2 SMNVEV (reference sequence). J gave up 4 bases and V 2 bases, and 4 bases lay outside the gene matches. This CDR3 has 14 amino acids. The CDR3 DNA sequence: TGTGCCAGCAGTTTAGTACAGGGGTCCTATGGCTACACCTTC. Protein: CASSLVQGSYGYTF.

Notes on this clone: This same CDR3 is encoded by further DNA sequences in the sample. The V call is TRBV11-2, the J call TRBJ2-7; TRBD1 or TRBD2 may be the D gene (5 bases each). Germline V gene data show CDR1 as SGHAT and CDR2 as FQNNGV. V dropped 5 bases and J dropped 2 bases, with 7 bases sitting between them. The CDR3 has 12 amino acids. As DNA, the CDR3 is TGTGCCAGCAGCCGGGACCCCTACGAGCAGTACTTC. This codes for CASSRDPYEQYF.

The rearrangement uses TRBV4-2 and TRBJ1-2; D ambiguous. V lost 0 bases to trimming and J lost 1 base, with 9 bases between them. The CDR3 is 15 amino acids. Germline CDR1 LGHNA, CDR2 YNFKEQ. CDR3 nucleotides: TGTGCCAGCAGCCAAGAAGTCGAGGGTAACTATGGCTACACCTTC. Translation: CASSQEVEGNYGYTF.

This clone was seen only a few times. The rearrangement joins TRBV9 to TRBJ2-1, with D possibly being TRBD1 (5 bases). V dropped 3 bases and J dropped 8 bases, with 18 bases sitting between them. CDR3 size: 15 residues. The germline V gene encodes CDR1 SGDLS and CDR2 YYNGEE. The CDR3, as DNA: TGTGCCAGCAGCGGCAGGGTTCATAGTTGGGATGAGCAGTTCTTC. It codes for CASSGRVHSWDEQFF.

CDR3 protein: CASSLASLLAGVTHANTQYF. In DNA, the CDR3 is TGTGCCAGCAGCTTAGCGAGTCTACTAGCGGGGGTGACGCACGCAAATACGCAGTATTTT. The gene calls are TRBV7-6 and TRBJ2-3; TRBD2 matches 11 bases. J gave up 7 bases and V 0 bases, and 18 bases lay outside the gene matches. The CDR3 loop spans 20 amino acids. Germline CDR1 SGHVS, CDR2 FNYEAQ.